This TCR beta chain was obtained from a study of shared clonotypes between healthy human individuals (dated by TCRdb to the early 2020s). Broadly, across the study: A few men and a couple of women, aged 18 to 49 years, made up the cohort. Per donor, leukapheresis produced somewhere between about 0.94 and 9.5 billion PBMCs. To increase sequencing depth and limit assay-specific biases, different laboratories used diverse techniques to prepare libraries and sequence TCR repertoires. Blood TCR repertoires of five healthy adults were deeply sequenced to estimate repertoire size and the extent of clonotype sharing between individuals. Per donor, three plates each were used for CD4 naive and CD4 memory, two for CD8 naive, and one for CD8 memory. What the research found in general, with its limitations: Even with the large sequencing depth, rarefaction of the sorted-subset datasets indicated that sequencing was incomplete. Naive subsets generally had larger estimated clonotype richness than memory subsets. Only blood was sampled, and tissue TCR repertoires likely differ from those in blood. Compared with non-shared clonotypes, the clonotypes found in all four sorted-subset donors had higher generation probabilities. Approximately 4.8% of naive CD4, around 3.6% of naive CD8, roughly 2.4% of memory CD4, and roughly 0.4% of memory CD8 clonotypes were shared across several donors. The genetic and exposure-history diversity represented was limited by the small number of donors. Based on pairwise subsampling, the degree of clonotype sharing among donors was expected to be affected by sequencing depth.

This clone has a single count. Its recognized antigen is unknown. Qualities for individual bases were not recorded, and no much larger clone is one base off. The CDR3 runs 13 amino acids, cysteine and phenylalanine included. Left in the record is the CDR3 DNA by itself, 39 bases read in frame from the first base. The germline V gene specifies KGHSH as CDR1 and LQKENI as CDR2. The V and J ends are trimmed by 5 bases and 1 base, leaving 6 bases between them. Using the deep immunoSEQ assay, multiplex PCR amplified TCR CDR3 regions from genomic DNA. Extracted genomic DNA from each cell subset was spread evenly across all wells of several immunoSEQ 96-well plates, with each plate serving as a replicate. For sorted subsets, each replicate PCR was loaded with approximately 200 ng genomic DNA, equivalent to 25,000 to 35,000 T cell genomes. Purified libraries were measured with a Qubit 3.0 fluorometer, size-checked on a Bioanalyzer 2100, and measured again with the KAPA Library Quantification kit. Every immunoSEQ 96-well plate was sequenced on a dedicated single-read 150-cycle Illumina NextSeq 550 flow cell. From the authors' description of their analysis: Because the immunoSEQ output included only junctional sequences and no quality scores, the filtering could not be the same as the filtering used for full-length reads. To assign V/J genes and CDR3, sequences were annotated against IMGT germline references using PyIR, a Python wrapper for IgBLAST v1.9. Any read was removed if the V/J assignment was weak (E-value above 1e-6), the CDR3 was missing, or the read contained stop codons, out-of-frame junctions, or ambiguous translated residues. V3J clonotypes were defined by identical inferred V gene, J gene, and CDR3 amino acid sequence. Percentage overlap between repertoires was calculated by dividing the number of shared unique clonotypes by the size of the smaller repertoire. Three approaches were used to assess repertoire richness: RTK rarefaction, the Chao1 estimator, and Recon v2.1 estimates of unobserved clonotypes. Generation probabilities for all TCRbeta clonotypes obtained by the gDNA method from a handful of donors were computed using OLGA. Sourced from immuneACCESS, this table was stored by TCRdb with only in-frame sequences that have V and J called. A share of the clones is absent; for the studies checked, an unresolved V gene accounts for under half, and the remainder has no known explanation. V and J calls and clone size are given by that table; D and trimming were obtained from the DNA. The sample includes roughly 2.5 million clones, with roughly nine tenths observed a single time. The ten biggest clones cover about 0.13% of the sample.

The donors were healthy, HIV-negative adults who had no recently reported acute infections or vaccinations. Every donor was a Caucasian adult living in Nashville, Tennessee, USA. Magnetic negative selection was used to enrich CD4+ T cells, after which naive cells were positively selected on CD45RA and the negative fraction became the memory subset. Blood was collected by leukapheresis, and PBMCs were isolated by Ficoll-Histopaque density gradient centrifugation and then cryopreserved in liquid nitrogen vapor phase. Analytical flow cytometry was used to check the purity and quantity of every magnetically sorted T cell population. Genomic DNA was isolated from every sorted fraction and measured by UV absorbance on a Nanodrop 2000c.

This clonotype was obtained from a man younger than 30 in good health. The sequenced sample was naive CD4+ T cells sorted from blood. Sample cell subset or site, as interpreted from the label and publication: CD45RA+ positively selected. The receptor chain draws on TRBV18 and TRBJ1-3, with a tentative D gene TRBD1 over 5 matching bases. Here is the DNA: TGTGCCAGCTCAGACAGATCTGGAAACACCATATATTTT. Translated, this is CASSDRSGNTIYF.